The source of this T cell receptor (beta chain) is a study of cytomegalovirus exposure and HLA in healthy donors. About the research overall: The 90 to 150 validation repertoires and the approximately 690 first-cohort repertoires shared a platform, a later analysis reported.

Generated by immunoSEQ multiplex PCR, the TCRdb table keeps only in-frame clones and is missing some. The sample contains 260,000 or so clones, approximately 90% of which appear only once. Study conclusions and caveats: While the bulk of TCR sequences proved rare, some public TCRs turned up in many donors. The study put 150 or so TCR beta chains on its list as cytomegalovirus-associated. Subsequent analysis revealed that first-cohort TCR clusters tended to co-occur in the 120 or so validation repertoires.

The table lists this clone with a count of one. Its specificity is unknown. CDR1 is SEHNR and CDR2 is FQNEAQ in the germline V gene (reference sequence). The V gene end was trimmed by 5 bases and the J gene end by 8 bases; junction bases not matched to a gene: 4. The CDR3 runs 13 residues. This receptor was taken from a man aged 18 to 29 in good health and CMV-seronegative. The sequencing sample was made of PBMCs. The chain couples TRBV7-9 to TRBJ1-4; 8 nucleotides agree with TRBD1. CDR3: CASSRGQGEKLFF. As DNA, the CDR3 is TGTGCCAGCAGCCGCGGACAGGGAGAAAAACTGTTTTTT.